This T cell receptor (beta chain) was sequenced in a study of Ad26.COV2.S vaccination and SARS-CoV-2 variants. Treatment of the sample: approximately 18 received Ad26.COV2.S at low or high dose, single or two shots; roughly five received placebo; per-sample allocation not given. Sampling was done on day 63 after the first vaccine or placebo injection. With 0 bases removed from V and 0 bases from J, the gap between germline ends came to 6 bases. The CDR3 is 16 amino acids. Germline V CDR1 and CDR2: LGHNA, YSLEER. Produced via immunoSEQ multiplex PCR; TCRdb's table is partial and in-frame only. This sample has about 240,000 clones; approximately 87% occur once, and the top ten carry about 10%.

J is TRBJ2-6 and V is TRBV4-3; no definite D call. The TCR originated in a person aged 18 to 59 who received the Ad26.COV2.S COVID-19 vaccine or a placebo. The input for sequencing was peripheral blood, taken in a trial of Ad26.COV2.S vaccine versus placebo. CDR3 DNA: TGCGCCAGCAGCCAAGAGGGTCTCTCTGGGGCCAACGTCCTGACTTTC. Its translation is CASSQEGLSGANVLTF.